This paragraph covers one T cell receptor (beta chain) sequence. Its antigen is undetermined. From germline, CDR1 is MNHEY and CDR2 SMNVEV (reference sequence). The V end was cut by 5 bases, the J end by 2 bases, with 12 bases between. The CDR3 runs 14 residues. The data belong to a study of long-term antiretroviral therapy in people with HIV. Broader study findings: Collection spanned 2004 to 2017; ART regimens may be less effective than current ones.

This was the immunoSEQ v3.0 assay at survey level. The assay was immunoSEQ multiplex PCR, and TCRdb's table has in-frame clones only and misses some. The sample holds roughly 29,000 clones; more than 85% are singletons and the top ten take around 3.1%. The sample consisted of unsorted PBMCs, taken 5.3 years after starting antiretroviral therapy. This receptor was taken from a man aged 50 or older with HIV. The genes are TRBV27 and TRBJ1-2, with D perhaps matching TRBD1 (6 bases). The CDR3, as DNA: TGTGCCAGCAGTGTACAAGGACAGAACTATGGCTACACCTTC. Its protein product is CASSVQGQNYGYTF.